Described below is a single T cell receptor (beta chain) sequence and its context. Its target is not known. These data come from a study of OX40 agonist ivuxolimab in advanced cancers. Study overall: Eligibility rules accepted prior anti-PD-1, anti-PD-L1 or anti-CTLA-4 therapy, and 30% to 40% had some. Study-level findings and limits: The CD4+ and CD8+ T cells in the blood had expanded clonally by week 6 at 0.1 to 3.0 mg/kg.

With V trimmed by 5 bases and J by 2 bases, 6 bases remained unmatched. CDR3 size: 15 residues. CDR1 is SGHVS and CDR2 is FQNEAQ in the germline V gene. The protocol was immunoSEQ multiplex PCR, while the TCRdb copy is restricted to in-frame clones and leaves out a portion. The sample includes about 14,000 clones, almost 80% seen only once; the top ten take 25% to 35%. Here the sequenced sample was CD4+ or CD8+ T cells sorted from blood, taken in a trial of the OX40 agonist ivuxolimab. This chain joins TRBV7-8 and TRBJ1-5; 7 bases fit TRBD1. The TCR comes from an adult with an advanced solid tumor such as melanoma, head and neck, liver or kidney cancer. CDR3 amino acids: CASSEDRVGNQPQHF. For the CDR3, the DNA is TGTGCCAGCAGCGAAGACAGGGTAGGCAATCAGCCCCAGCATTTT.